Listed here are 15 T cell receptor beta chains from one sample, sequenced in a study of human T cells and chemical hapten exposure. The time point here: healthy volunteer bleed at 2 weeks. From whole blood left unfractionated, total RNA was extracted. MiXCR, run by TCRdb on the RACE reads, gives a single entry per CDR3 protein. In the table there are 80,000 to 100,000 distinct CDR3 sequences, approximately 8.2% of which are singletons. The source material was whole blood. The receptors stem from a female donor in good health. Some clones in this sample may be carry-over from other donors' samples.

Only a few counts were recorded for this clonotype. The chain couples TRBV10-3 to TRBJ2-3, with D perhaps TRBD2 (5 bases). The CDR3 length is 10 residues. Germline assignment: CDR1 ENHRY and CDR2 SYGVKD. The V end was cut by 10 bases, the J end by 6 bases, with 8 bases between. As DNA, the CDR3 is TGTGCCACCTGGGAGGATACGCAGTATTTT. Translation gives CATWEDTQYF.

This clonotype was counted between two and nine times. This chain links TRBV7-3 with TRBJ2-7; D remains ambiguous. The germline gives CDR1 SGHTA, CDR2 FQGTGA. This CDR3 comprises 14 residues. With 7 bases removed from V and 5 bases from J, the gap between germline ends came to 18 bases. DNA of the CDR3: TGTGCCAGCAAGAGGAGCAGAGGTGGGCACGAGCAGTACTTC. Its translation: CASKRSRGGHEQYF.

This clonotype turned up a few times. The chain uses TRBV3-1 and TRBJ2-1; the match to TRBD2 covers 7 bases. J was trimmed by 4 bases and V by 3 bases; bases with no gene match: 6. Germline assignment: CDR1 LGHDT and CDR2 YNNKEL (reference sequence). This CDR3 is 15 amino acids long. CDR3 protein: CASSHPGGWYNEQFF. The CDR3, as DNA: TGTGCCAGCAGCCACCCGGGGGGTTGGTACAATGAGCAGTTCTTC.

This clonotype was recorded at least ten times. This chain uses TRBV29-1 with TRBJ1-1; 9 bases agree with TRBD1. The CDR3 length is 13 residues. V was pared by 7 bases and J by 5 bases, with 8 bases of the junction left unmatched. Germline V gives CDR1 SQVTM, CDR2 ANQGSEA. The CDR3 loop is CSAVQGAGTEAFF. For the CDR3, the DNA is TGCAGCGCCGTACAGGGGGCTGGAACTGAAGCTTTCTTT.

The chain recombines TRBV10-3 with TRBJ2-2, with D possibly TRBD2 on 6 matching bases. Germline lookup yields CDR1 ENHRY and CDR2 SYGVKD. This CDR3 region has 15 residues. Trimming stripped 5 bases from V and 6 bases from J, with 16 bases between. The CDR3 loop reads CAISPGRRAPGELFF. CDR3 DNA sequence: TGTGCCATCAGTCCCGGACGGAGGGCCCCCGGGGAGCTGTTTTTT.

This chain links TRBV9 with TRBJ2-7; perhaps TRBD1 as D (5 bases). The CDR3 consists of 14 residues. Between the trimmed V and J ends, which lost 3 bases and 2 bases, there was a span of 12 bases. Per germline, CDR1 SGDLS and CDR2 YYNGEE. This CDR3 reads CASSAGLGTYEQYF. Here the CDR3 DNA reads TGTGCCAGCAGCGCAGGGCTAGGGACCTACGAGCAGTACTTC.

This clonotype was counted at least ten times. CDR3 coding DNA: TGTGCCAGCACCAATCCAGGGGGCAGCTATGGCTACACCTTC. As protein: CASTNPGGSYGYTF. The rearrangement links TRBV28 to TRBJ1-2; TRBD1 matches at 8 bases. The trim removed 7 bases at V and 4 bases at J, leaving 8 bases unmatched. The germline gives CDR1 MDHEN, CDR2 SYDVKM. CDR3 length: 14 residues.

This clonotype was seen at least ten times. This sequence joins TRBV12-5 and TRBJ2-1, with 7 bases matching TRBD2. The CDR3 is 14 amino acids. J lost 3 bases, V lost 4 bases, and 3 bases had no gene match. CDR1 LGHNT and CDR2 FRNRAP come from the germline V gene. The CDR3 loop is CASGSSGSYNEQFF. The CDR3 nucleotides are TGTGCTAGTGGTTCTAGCGGAAGCTACAATGAGCAGTTCTTC. The full variable domain, its missing parts supplied by reference TRBV12-5 and TRBJ2-1, is DARVTQTPRHKVTEMGQEVTMRCQPILGHNTVFWYRQTMMQGLELLAYFRNRAPLDDSGMPKDRFSAEMPDATLATLKIQPSEPRDSAVYFCASGSSGSYNEQFFGPGTRLTVL.

The sample holds a few counts of this clonotype. The rearrangement links TRBV4-3 to TRBJ1-3, with 7 bases fitting TRBD1. Germline CDR1 reads LGHNA; CDR2 reads YSLEER. The CDR3 is 16 residues long. The ends lost 0 bases at V and 2 bases at J; junction bases unmatched: 4. The CDR3 region is CASSQDDGQAGNTIYF. In nucleotides, the CDR3 is TGCGCCAGCAGCCAAGATGACGGACAGGCTGGAAACACCATATATTTT.

The V and J genes are TRBV7-8 and TRBJ2-1; the match to TRBD2 covers 10 bases. Per germline, CDR1 SGHVS and CDR2 FQNEAQ. Trimming took 5 bases from V and 6 from J; bases not matched to a gene: 4. This CDR3 has 14 amino acids. CDR3 loop: CASSPGTSVNEQFF. The CDR3 nucleotides are TGTGCCAGCAGCCCCGGGACTAGCGTCAATGAGCAGTTCTTC. Filled out from reference TRBV7-8 and TRBJ2-1, the complete variable domain reads GAGVSQSPRYKVAKRGQDVALRCDPISGHVSLFWYQQALGQGPEFLTYFQNEAQLDKSGLPSDRFFAERPEGSVSTLKIQRTQQEDSAVYLCASSPGTSVNEQFFGPGTRLTVL.

This clonotype has ten or more counts. This rearrangement joins TRBV7-9 to TRBJ1-4; D is possibly TRBD1 (5 bases). The germline V gene has CDR1 SEHNR and CDR2 FQNEAQ (reference sequence). This CDR3 spans 15 amino acids. Trimming stripped 5 bases from V and 2 bases from J, with 12 bases between. Written as DNA, the CDR3 is TGTGCCAGCAGCACGAGACAGAGTACTAATGAAAAACTGTTTTTT. Protein product: CASSTRQSTNEKLFF.

This rearrangement joins TRBV7-2 to TRBJ1-4; 8 nucleotides line up with TRBD1. The CDR3 is 14 amino acids. Germline V CDR1 and CDR2: SGHTA, FQGNSA. Trimming cost V 1 base and J 8 bases; bases outside gene matches: 3. The CDR3, as DNA: TGTGCCAGCAGCTTAGTGACAGGGGACGAAAAACTGTTTTTT. As protein: CASSLVTGDEKLFF.

The gene calls are TRBV2 and TRBJ2-3; possibly TRBD1 for D (6 bases). This CDR3 region has 14 residues. Trimming cost V 0 bases and J 6 bases, with 10 bases left between them. CDR1 is SNHLY, CDR2 FYNNEI, per germline. CDR3 coding DNA: TGTGCCAGCAGTGAAGCCGGACAGCCCGATACGCAGTATTTT. Translation: CASSEAGQPDTQYF.

This clonotype has just a few counts. This chain joins TRBV6-1 and TRBJ2-3; 7 positions match TRBD1. Looked up from germline, CDR1 is MNHNS and CDR2 is SASEGT. The CDR3 extends over 13 amino acids. The ends lost 10 bases at V and 5 bases at J; junction bases unmatched: 9. As DNA, the CDR3 is TGTGCCATTCAGACAGGGTCAGGAGATACGCAGTATTTT. It specifies CAIQTGSGDTQYF.

This clonotype was observed a handful of times. The V gene is TRBV7-2, the J gene TRBJ2-2; 9 nucleotides match TRBD2. The CDR3 length is 16 residues. Losses at the gene ends were 1 base for V and 5 bases for J; bases not matched to a gene: 5. Germline assignment: CDR1 SGHTA and CDR2 FQGNSA. CDR3 sequence reads: CASSLVASGTTGELFF. The CDR3 bases are TGTGCCAGCAGCTTAGTAGCTAGCGGGACAACCGGGGAGCTGTTTTTT.